This T cell receptor beta chain was retrieved from a study of T-cell reconstitution after alpha-beta-depleted transplantation in children. Notes on the study in general: When one year had passed after transplant, most T-cell counts and diversity came from newly produced T cells. Several hundred expanded graft clones reportedly gave rise to the alpha-beta T cells present about two months after transplant.

A library of TCRbeta sequences, prepared with unique molecular identifiers, was generated. MiXCR was run by TCRdb on the PCR reads, yielding one entry per CDR3 protein. Here the sample spans a few hundred thousand distinct CDR3 sequences, 25% to 30% being singletons. Notes on this clonotype: Its cognate antigen is unknown.

Germline V lookup: CDR1 SQVTM, CDR2 ANQGSEA. This CDR3 has 12 residues. Trimming took off 4 bases at V and 4 bases at J, with 10 bases between the two ends. This sequence was found in a boy younger than two with Wiskott-Aldrich syndrome, due to receive a stem cell transplant. The source material was PBMCs, sampled before TCRalphabeta/CD19-depleted stem cell transplant. The chain carries TRBV29-1 and TRBJ2-5, with D hard to call. DNA of the CDR3: TGCAGCGTTGGGACGGCACGAGAGACCCAGTACTTC. It yields the protein CSVGTARETQYF.